Included here is one T cell receptor (beta chain) sequence, with context. Its cognate antigen is unknown. The germline CDR1 and CDR2 sequences are SEHNR and FQNEAQ (reference sequence). Trimming cost V 5 bases and J 1 base; bases outside gene matches: 8. CDR3 length: 18 amino acids. This specimen belongs to a study of shared clonotypes between healthy human individuals. Study-level information: Each donor's CD4 naive and CD4 memory cells filled three plates apiece, CD8 naive two, and CD8 memory one. Broader study findings: Few donors limited the genetic and exposure-history diversity represented.

Clones were read by immunoSEQ multiplex PCR, and TCRdb kept only the in-frame ones, dropping some. The sample lists about 1.5 million clones, approximately 98% occurring once. Each sample came from a Caucasian adult donor living in Nashville, Tennessee. The sequence was collected from a man aged 30-40 years in good health. The chain combines TRBV7-9 with TRBJ2-4; 13 nucleotides agree with TRBD2. The material sequenced was naive CD4+ T cells sorted from blood. Documented subset: CD45RA+ positively selected. The CDR3 DNA is TGTGCCAGCAGCCCTAAAGGACTAGCGGGAGCTGCCAAAAACATTCAGTACTTC. It codes for CASSPKGLAGAAKNIQYF.